This passage covers 14 T cell receptor beta chains from one sample sequenced in a study of metastatic and nonmetastatic thyroid tumors. No treatment of any kind had been given to any patient before thyroid surgery. TCRdb re-processed the PCR reads through MiXCR. The sample lists 20,000 to 25,000 clones, around a fifth seen once, with over 9% in the top ten. The sample was tumor tissue. The receptor set was obtained from a female donor with papillary thyroid cancer or a benign thyroid nodule (not recorded which). Some clones in this sample may be carry-over from other donors' samples.

This clone was picked up many times. The chain employs TRBV12-3 or TRBV12-4 and TRBJ2-4; D unclear. This CDR3 is 15 amino acids long. V was clipped by 3 bases and J by 0 bases, with 9 bases between them. CDR3 amino acids: CASSFYSIAKNIQYF. In DNA form, the CDR3 reads TGTGCCAGCAGTTTTTACAGCATAGCCAAAAACATTCAGTACTTC.

This clone was counted only a few times. This chain links TRBV27 with TRBJ1-2, with D possibly TRBD1 on 6 matching bases. Germline loops: CDR1 MNHEY, CDR2 SMNVEV (reference sequence). The V end lost 5 bases, the J end lost 4 bases, and 23 bases lay between the germline ends. The CDR3 totals 17 residues. Written as DNA, the CDR3 is TGTGCCAGCAGTCCCCGCGGGGGCGCGGTGTTGATCTATGGCTACACCTTC. Translated: CASSPRGGAVLIYGYTF.

The J gene is TRBJ2-7, the V gene TRBV7-2; TRBD2 matches at 12 bases. Germline V gene lookup returns CDR1 SGHTA and CDR2 FQGNSA. Trimming took 4 bases from V and 7 from J; bases not matched to a gene: 8. The CDR3 has 15 residues. The CDR3 nucleotides are TGTGCCAGCAGCTCTCAACCGACTAGCGGGAGTGAGCAGTACTTC. Encoded protein: CASSSQPTSGSEQYF.

About this clone itself: Other DNA sequences in the same sample also yield this CDR3. CDR3 sequence: CATRPSGGETQYF. The CDR3 bases are TGTGCCACCAGACCCTCCGGAGGCGAGACCCAGTACTTC. The chain carries TRBV24-1 and TRBJ2-5; the D gene is possibly TRBD2 (5 bases). The CDR3 has 13 residues. V lost 7 bases and J lost 5, with 13 bases in between. CDR1 KGHDR and CDR2 SFDVKD come from the germline V gene.

Ten or more counts support this clone. V gene TRBV7-9 combines with J gene TRBJ1-2, with D possibly being TRBD1 (5 bases). V was shortened by 4 bases and J by 8 bases, with 20 bases between the two germline ends. CDR3 length: 15 residues. Germline V gives CDR1 SEHNR, CDR2 FQNEAQ (reference sequence). The CDR3 nucleotides read TGTGCCAGCAGCTCTCAAGAAGGGGCCCATCGGGGCTACACCTTC. Encoded protein: CASSSQEGAHRGYTF.

V is TRBV11-2 and J is TRBJ2-1; tentative D call: TRBD1 (5 bases). The CDR3 is 16 amino acids. CDR1 is SGHAT and CDR2 is FQNNGV in the germline V gene. Trimming took off 6 bases at V and 0 bases at J, with 15 bases between the two ends. The CDR3: CASSRSRASSYNEQFF. The CDR3, as DNA: TGTGCCAGCAGTCGATCCAGGGCGAGCTCCTACAATGAGCAGTTCTTC.

There are many counts of this clone. This rearrangement joins TRBV11-2 to TRBJ2-3; 13 nucleotides match TRBD2. CDR1 SGHAT and CDR2 FQNNGV come from the germline V gene. The trim removed 4 bases at V and 7 bases at J, leaving 2 bases unmatched. This CDR3 is 14 amino acids long. The CDR3 region is CASSYGTSGNTQYF. CDR3 coding DNA: TGTGCCAGCAGCTATGGGACTAGCGGGAATACGCAGTATTTT.

The chain is built from TRBV7-9 and TRBJ2-7; no clear D. The ends were cut back, 1 base at V and 7 bases at J, with 14 bases in the middle. In germline, CDR1 is SEHNR, CDR2 FQNEAQ (reference sequence). The CDR3 runs 14 residues. This CDR3 is CASSLGGMEQEQYF. The CDR3 region has the DNA TGTGCCAGCAGCTTAGGTGGAATGGAGCAGGAGCAGTACTTC.

Many counts were recorded for this clone. The chain couples TRBV5-6 to TRBJ1-1; TRBD1 aligns across 7 bases. The CDR3 is made up of 16 amino acids. Per germline, CDR1 SGHDT and CDR2 YYEEEE. With 4 bases clipped from V and 4 bases from J, the junction kept 13 bases outside the gene matches. CDR3 protein: CASSHEQGGVGTEAFF. The CDR3, as DNA: TGTGCCAGCAGCCACGAGCAGGGGGGGGTTGGCACTGAAGCTTTCTTT.

The sample holds many counts of this clone. The CDR3 bases are TGTGCCAGCGGCCACCTGGCTAATTCACCCCTCCACTTT. It codes for CASGHLANSPLHF. The chain recombines TRBV5-8 with TRBJ1-6; D call uncertain. CDR1 is SGHTS and CDR2 is YDEGEE in the germline V gene. V was pared by 7 bases and J by 6 bases, with 11 bases between. The CDR3 totals 13 residues.

V is TRBV10-3 and J is TRBJ2-1; 15 nucleotides line up with TRBD2. J was trimmed by 1 base and V by 8 bases; bases with no gene match: 0. Germline loops: CDR1 ENHRY, CDR2 SYGVKD. There are 15 residues in the CDR3. CDR3 region: CAIGLAGGSYNEQFF. In DNA, the CDR3 is TGTGCCATCGGACTAGCGGGAGGGTCCTACAATGAGCAGTTCTTC.

The chain couples TRBV4-3 to TRBJ1-1; D may be TRBD1 (5 bases). V shed 3 bases and J shed 6 bases, with 14 bases lying between them. This CDR3 region has 14 residues. The V gene's germline CDR1 is LGHNA and CDR2 YSLEER. CDR3: CASSQTAVGAEAFF. In DNA, the CDR3 is TGCGCCAGCAGCCAGACAGCGGTCGGGGCTGAAGCTTTCTTT.

As to this clone: Other DNA sequences of this sample code for an identical CDR3. The chain's CDR3 is CASSLEGSDSSTDTQYF. The CDR3 DNA reads as TGTGCCAGCAGCTTAGAGGGTTCGGACTCGAGTACAGATACGCAGTATTTT. V usage is TRBV7-4 and J usage is TRBJ2-3; a weak D match, TRBD2 (5 bases). The CDR3 spans 17 residues. With 1 base removed from V and 3 bases from J, the gap between germline ends came to 17 bases. Germline lookup yields CDR1 SGHVT and CDR2 SQSDAQ.

This clone has ten or more counts. The chain links TRBV5-1 to TRBJ1-2, with 7 bases matching TRBD1. J was trimmed by 4 bases and V by 0 bases; bases with no gene match: 0. Germline assignment: CDR1 SGHRS and CDR2 YFSETQ. CDR3 size: 13 residues. CDR3 in DNA: TGCGCCAGCAGCTTGGGGGACAGCTATGGCTACACCTTC. Amino acid sequence: CASSLGDSYGYTF.